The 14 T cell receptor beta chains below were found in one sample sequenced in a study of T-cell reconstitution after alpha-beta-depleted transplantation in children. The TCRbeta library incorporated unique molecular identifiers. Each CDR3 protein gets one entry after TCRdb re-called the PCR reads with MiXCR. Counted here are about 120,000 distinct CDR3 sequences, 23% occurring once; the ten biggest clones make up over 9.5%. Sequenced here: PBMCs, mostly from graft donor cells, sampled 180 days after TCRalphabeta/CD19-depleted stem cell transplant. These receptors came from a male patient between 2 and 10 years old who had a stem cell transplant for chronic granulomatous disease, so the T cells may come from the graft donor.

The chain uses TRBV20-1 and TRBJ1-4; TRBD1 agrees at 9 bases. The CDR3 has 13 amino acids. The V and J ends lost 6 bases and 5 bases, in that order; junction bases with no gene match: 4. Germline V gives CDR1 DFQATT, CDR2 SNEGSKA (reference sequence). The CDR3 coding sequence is TGCAGTGCCCGGACAGGGGCGAATGAAAAACTGTTTTTT. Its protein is CSARTGANEKLFF.

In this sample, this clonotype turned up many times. The CDR3 sequence: CSAPLGGRGVIDTQYF. CDR3 DNA sequence: TGCAGTGCCCCCCTCGGGGGACGGGGCGTAATCGATACGCAGTATTTT. V usage is TRBV20-1 and J usage is TRBJ2-3, with a tentative D call TRBD2 (6 bases). Trimming shortened V by 6 bases and J by 6 bases, and 25 bases separated the two germline ends. This CDR3 contains 16 residues. The germline CDR1 and CDR2 sequences are DFQATT and SNEGSKA (reference sequence).

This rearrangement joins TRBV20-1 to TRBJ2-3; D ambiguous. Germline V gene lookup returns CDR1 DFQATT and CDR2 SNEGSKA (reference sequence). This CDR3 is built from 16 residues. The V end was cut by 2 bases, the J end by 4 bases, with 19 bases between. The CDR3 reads CSARNMGTYRADTQYF. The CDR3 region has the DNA TGCAGTGCTAGAAATATGGGCACGTATCGAGCAGATACGCAGTATTTT.

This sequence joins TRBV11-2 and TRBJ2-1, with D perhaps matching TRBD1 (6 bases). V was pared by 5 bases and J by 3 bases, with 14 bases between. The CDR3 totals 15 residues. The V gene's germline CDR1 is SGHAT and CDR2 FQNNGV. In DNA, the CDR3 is TGTGCCAGCAGCCGTACAGGGACCTTCTACAATGAGCAGTTCTTC. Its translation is CASSRTGTFYNEQFF.

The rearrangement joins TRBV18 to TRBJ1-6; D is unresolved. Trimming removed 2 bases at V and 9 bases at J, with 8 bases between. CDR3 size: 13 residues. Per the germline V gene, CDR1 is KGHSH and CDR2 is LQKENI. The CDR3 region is CASSPEPGSPLHF. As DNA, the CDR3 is TGTGCCAGCTCACCAGAGCCTGGTTCACCCCTCCACTTT.

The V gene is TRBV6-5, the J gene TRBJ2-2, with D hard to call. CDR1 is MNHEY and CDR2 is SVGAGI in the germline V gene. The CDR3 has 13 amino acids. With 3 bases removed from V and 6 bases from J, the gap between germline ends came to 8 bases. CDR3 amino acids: CASSYGFAGELFF. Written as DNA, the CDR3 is TGTGCCAGCAGTTATGGTTTTGCCGGGGAGCTGTTTTTT.

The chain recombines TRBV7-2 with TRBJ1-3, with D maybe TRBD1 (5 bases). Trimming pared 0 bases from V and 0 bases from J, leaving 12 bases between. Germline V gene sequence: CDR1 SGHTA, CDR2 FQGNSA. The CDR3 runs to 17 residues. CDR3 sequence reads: CASSLAPDTTSGNTIYF. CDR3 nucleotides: TGTGCCAGCAGCTTAGCCCCGGACACGACCTCTGGAAACACCATATATTTT.

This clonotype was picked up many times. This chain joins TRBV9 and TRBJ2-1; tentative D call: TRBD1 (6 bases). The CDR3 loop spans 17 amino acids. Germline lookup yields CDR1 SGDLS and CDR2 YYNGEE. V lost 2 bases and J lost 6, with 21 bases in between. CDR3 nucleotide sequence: TGTGCCAGCAGCGTTTTAACGCGGGTGAGGGGGAGCAATGAGCAGTTCTTC. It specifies CASSVLTRVRGSNEQFF. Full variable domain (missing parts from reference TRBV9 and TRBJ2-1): DSGVTQTPKHLITATGQRVTLRCSPRSGDLSVYWYQQSLDQGLQFLIQYYNGEERAKGNILERFSAQQFPDLHSELNLSSLELGDSALYFCASSVLTRVRGSNEQFFGPGTRLTVL.

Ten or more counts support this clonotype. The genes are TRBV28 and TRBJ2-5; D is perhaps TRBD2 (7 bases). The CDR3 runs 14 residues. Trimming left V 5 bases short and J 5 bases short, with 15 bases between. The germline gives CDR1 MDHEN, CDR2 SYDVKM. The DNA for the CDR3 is TGTGCCAGCAGTCTCATGGGGGGGGCTGAGACCCAGTACTTC. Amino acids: CASSLMGGAETQYF.

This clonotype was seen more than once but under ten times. The CDR3 here is CASSPALSYEQYF. Here the CDR3 DNA reads TGTGCCAGCTCACCCGCGTTATCCTACGAGCAGTACTTC. This chain connects TRBV18 to TRBJ2-7; D unresolved. The CDR3 loop spans 13 amino acids. Trimming stripped 3 bases from V and 1 base from J, with 7 bases between. CDR1 and CDR2 (germline): KGHSH, LQKENI.

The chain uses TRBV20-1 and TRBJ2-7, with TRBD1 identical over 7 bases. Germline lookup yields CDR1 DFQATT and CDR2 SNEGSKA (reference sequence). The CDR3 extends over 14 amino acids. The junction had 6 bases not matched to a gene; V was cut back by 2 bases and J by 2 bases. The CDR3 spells CSARRPGGTYEQYF. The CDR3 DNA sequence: TGCAGTGCTAGACGGCCAGGGGGTACCTACGAGCAGTACTTC.

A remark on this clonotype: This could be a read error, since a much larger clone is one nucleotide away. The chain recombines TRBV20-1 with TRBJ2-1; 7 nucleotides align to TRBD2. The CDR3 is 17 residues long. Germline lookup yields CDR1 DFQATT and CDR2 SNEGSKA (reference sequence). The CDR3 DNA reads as TGCTGTGCTAGGGCTTTGCGGGAGTTTCGCCACAACAATGAGCAGTTCTTC. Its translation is CCARALREFRHNNEQFF.

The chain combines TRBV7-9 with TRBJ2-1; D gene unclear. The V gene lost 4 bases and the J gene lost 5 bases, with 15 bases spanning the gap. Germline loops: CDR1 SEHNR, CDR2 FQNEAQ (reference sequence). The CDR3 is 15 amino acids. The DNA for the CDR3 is TGTGCCAGCAGCTCCGGGCAGTCGATCCACAATGAGCAGTTCTTC. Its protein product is CASSSGQSIHNEQFF. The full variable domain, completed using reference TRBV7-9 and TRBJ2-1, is DTGVSQNPRHKITKRGQNVTFRCDPISEHNRLYWYRQTLGQGPEFLTYFQNEAQLEKSRLLSDRFSAERPKGSFSTLEIQRTEQGDSAMYLCASSSGQSIHNEQFFGPGTRLTVL.

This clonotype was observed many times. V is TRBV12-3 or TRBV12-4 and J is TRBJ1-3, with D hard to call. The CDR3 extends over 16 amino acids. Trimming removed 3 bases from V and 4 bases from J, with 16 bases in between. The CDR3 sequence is CASSLEGRTLGNTIYF. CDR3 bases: TGTGCCAGCAGTTTGGAAGGCCGTACTCTGGGAAACACCATATATTTT.